The 16 T cell receptor beta chains below come from one sample, sequenced in a study of blood T cell repertoires in COVID-19. Data came from immunoSEQ multiplex PCR; TCRdb stores just in-frame clones and leaves some out. This sample has roughly 270,000 clones, with roughly 85% found just once. The sample taken for sequencing was peripheral blood. The receptor source for this set is a man between 45 and 60 years old with active or convalescent COVID-19.

The chain recombines TRBV7-9 with TRBJ1-3, with 7 bases identical to TRBD1. Germline CDR1 and CDR2: SEHNR and FQNEAQ (reference sequence). This CDR3 region has 18 residues. Unmatched junction bases numbered 12, after V lost 3 bases and J lost 1 base. As DNA, the CDR3 is TGTGCCAGCAGCTTTGTTGGACAGGCGCGGAGTTCTGGAAACACCATATATTTT. Residues: CASSFVGQARSSGNTIYF.

The chain employs TRBV9 and TRBJ1-1; 7 bases line up with TRBD1. J lost 3 bases, V lost 5 bases, and 16 bases had no gene match. The CDR3 runs 17 residues. Germline V CDR1 and CDR2: SGDLS, YYNGEE. In DNA, the CDR3 is TGTGCCAGCAGTGAGAGCTGGAGGGACAGCGGAGACACTGAAGCTTTCTTT. Its translation is CASSESWRDSGDTEAFF.

The genes are TRBV4-2 and TRBJ1-6; D call uncertain. Trimming stripped 0 bases from V and 12 bases from J, with 9 bases between. The CDR3 is made up of 13 amino acids. CDR1 is LGHNA and CDR2 is YNFKEQ in the germline V gene. As DNA, the CDR3 is TGTGCCAGCAGCCAAGATTTAGCCATACCCCTCCACTTT. This translates into CASSQDLAIPLHF.

The rearrangement links TRBV6-1 to TRBJ2-7, with D perhaps TRBD1 (5 bases). Trimming left V 5 bases short and J 7 bases short, with 12 bases between. Germline-derived CDR1 and CDR2 are MNHNS and SASEGT. The CDR3 has 12 residues. The CDR3 sequence is CASSFQGGEQYF. DNA for the CDR3: TGTGCCAGCAGTTTTCAGGGTGGGGAGCAGTACTTC.

CDR3 DNA sequence: TGTGCCAGCAGTCTGGACAGGAAAAATCAGCCCCAGCATTTT. Amino acids: CASSLDRKNQPQHF. The V call is TRBV6-5, the J call TRBJ1-5; 7 nucleotides align to TRBD1. V gave up 5 bases and J gave up 4 bases; unmatched junction bases: 5. This CDR3 has 14 amino acids. From germline, CDR1 is MNHEY and CDR2 SVGAGI.

The gene calls are TRBV7-6 and TRBJ1-1, with D perhaps matching TRBD1 (5 bases). This CDR3 has 15 residues. Trimming pared 3 bases from V and 4 bases from J, leaving 15 bases between. Per germline, CDR1 SGHVS and CDR2 FNYEAQ. This CDR3 reads CASSLDQGPSTEAFF. CDR3 DNA sequence: TGTGCCAGCAGCTTGGATCAGGGTCCGAGCACTGAAGCTTTCTTT.

The count of this clone is one. The chain joins TRBV11-2 to TRBJ2-7; TRBD1 might be the D (5 bases). This CDR3 is 13 amino acids long. V was cut by 3 bases and J by 2 bases, with 8 bases left in between. CDR1 and CDR2 from the germline V gene are SGHAT and FQNNGV. CDR3 sequence: CASSLQGPYEQYF. DNA of the CDR3: TGTGCCAGCAGCTTGCAGGGCCCCTACGAGCAGTACTTC.

This clone showed up just once. V is TRBV5-4 and J is TRBJ2-1; TRBD2 agrees at 12 bases. The germline gives CDR1 SGHNT, CDR2 YYREEE (reference sequence). The CDR3 contains 15 residues. The V segment lost 4 bases and the J segment 5 bases; nucleotides outside the gene matches: 4. Here the CDR3 reads CASSPGTSGHNEQFF. In DNA form, the CDR3 reads TGTGCCAGCAGCCCAGGGACTAGCGGGCACAATGAGCAGTTCTTC.

The chain has TRBV5-1 and TRBJ2-6; 10 bases are shared with TRBD2. J gave up 4 bases and V 4 bases, and 14 bases lay outside the gene matches. The germline V gene encodes CDR1 SGHRS and CDR2 YFSETQ. The CDR3 contains 19 residues. CDR3 region: CASSPRLLAGSAGANVLTF. The DNA of the CDR3 is TGCGCCAGCAGCCCGAGATTACTAGCGGGGTCAGCAGGGGCCAACGTCCTGACTTTC.

The chain uses TRBV5-1 and TRBJ2-7, with 7 bases matching TRBD1. CDR1 and CDR2 from the germline V gene are SGHRS and YFSETQ. V trimming: 4 bases; J trimming: 2 bases; junction bases outside the gene matches: 3. The CDR3 runs to 13 residues. CDR3 sequence reads: CASSSQGAYEQYF. CDR3 bases: TGCGCCAGCAGCAGCCAGGGGGCCTACGAGCAGTACTTC.

The chain combines TRBV6-6 with TRBJ1-6, with D possibly TRBD1 on 5 matching bases. Trimming took off 4 bases at V and 13 bases at J, with 17 bases between the two ends. This CDR3 comprises 14 residues. The V gene's germline CDR1 is MNHNY and CDR2 SVGAGI (reference sequence). CDR3 amino acids: CASSSHTHTGPLHF. CDR3 bases: TGTGCCAGCAGTTCTCACACCCATACAGGTCCCCTCCACTTT.

The V call is TRBV11-2, the J call TRBJ2-1; D is unresolved. The V gene's germline CDR1 is SGHAT and CDR2 FQNNGV. V was clipped by 5 bases and J by 9 bases, with 17 bases between them. The CDR3 is 14 residues long. The CDR3 spells CASSPPSRFVEQFF. DNA of the CDR3: TGTGCCAGCAGCCCCCCCTCTAGGTTCGTTGAGCAGTTCTTC.

V and J are TRBV19 and TRBJ2-1; 15 nucleotides align to TRBD2. The CDR3 length is 18 residues. Looked up from germline, CDR1 is LNHDA and CDR2 is SQIVND (reference sequence). The junction had 8 bases not matched to a gene; V was cut back by 1 base and J by 7 bases. In DNA, the CDR3 is TGTGCCAGTAGTATAGGATGGACTAGCGGGAGGGTCAAGAATGAGCAGTTCTTC. This sequence encodes CASSIGWTSGRVKNEQFF.

This rearrangement joins TRBV6-2 or TRBV6-3 to TRBJ2-6; D unclear. V lost 2 bases, J lost 4 bases, and 12 bases lay in between. Germline CDR1 is MNHEY and CDR2 is SVGEGT. The CDR3 contains 16 residues. CDR3 region: CASSYNLLSGANVLTF. The DNA of the CDR3 is TGTGCCAGCAGTTACAATTTACTCTCCGGGGCCAACGTCCTGACTTTC.

V and J are TRBV4-1 and TRBJ2-7, with a weak D call TRBD2 (6 bases). From germline, CDR1 is MGHRA and CDR2 YSYEKL. Deletions cut 5 bases from V and 0 bases from J, with 11 bases between. There are 14 residues in the CDR3. CDR3 in DNA: TGCGCCAGCAGCTTTTCGCGGGACTCCTACGAGCAGTACTTC. Translating gives CASSFSRDSYEQYF.

The chain combines TRBV3-1 (or the pseudogene TRBV3-2) with TRBJ2-1, with 11 positions matching TRBD2. CDR3 length equals 20 residues. Germline assignment: CDR1 LGHDT and CDR2 YNNKEL (reference sequence). V was pared by 4 bases and J by 7 bases, with 21 bases of the junction left unmatched. Here the CDR3 DNA reads TGTGCCAGCAGCCCATTCAGGGGGACTAGCGGACCCCTTAGGTATAATGAGCAGTTCTTC. Translating gives CASSPFRGTSGPLRYNEQFF.